A selection of T cell receptor beta chains follows, all from one sample in a study of cytomegalovirus exposure and HLA in healthy donors. Profiling relied on immunoSEQ multiplex PCR, and the TCRdb table lists in-frame clones only, not all of them. The data hold approximately 190,000 clones, with 82% observed a single time. Sample: PBMCs. Receptors were obtained from a woman in her late teens or twenties in good health and CMV-seronegative. Both conserved end residues are part of each CDR3. The D gene is left open where the match is weak.

J gene	D gene	V gene	CDR3 DNA	CDR3 protein
TRBJ2-1	NA	TRBV14	TGTGCCAGCAGCCATTCCGTATTCAATGAGCAGTTCTTC	CASSHSVFNEQFF
TRBJ2-5	NA	TRBV7-3	TGTGCCAGCAGCCTTACAGTCCAAGAGACCCAGTACTTC	CASSLTVQETQYF
TRBJ2-6	TRBD1	TRBV25-1	TGTGCCAGCAGTGCACAGGGGACTGGGGCCAACGTCCTGACTTTC	CASSAQGTGANVLTF
TRBJ1-5	NA	TRBV19	TGTGCCAGTAGCAAACGACAGGTGAGCAATCAGCCCCAGCATTTT	CASSKRQVSNQPQHF
TRBJ2-1	TRBD1	TRBV5-8	TGTGCCAGCAGCCTTCCCGGACAGGGGGGGAGCAATGAGCAGTTCTTC	CASSLPGQGGSNEQFF
TRBJ1-1	NA	TRBV5-1	TGCGCCAGCAGCTGGACAGCGAACACTGAAGCTTTCTTT	CASSWTANTEAFF
TRBJ1-4	TRBD1	TRBV7-8	TGTGCCAGCAGCCCCCTCTCCAGGGGGTCTAATGAAAAACTGTTTTTT	CASSPLSRGSNEKLFF
TRBJ2-4	TRBD2	TRBV5-6	TGTGCCAGCAGCTTACCGGGACTAGCGGACGACAAAAACATTCAGTACTTC	CASSLPGLADDKNIQYF
TRBJ2-1	TRBD2	TRBV4-2	TGTGCCAGCAGCCAAGAATTGGCTAGCGGGAGCCATCGCCAGTTCTTC	CASSQELASGSHRQFF
TRBJ2-2	NA	TRBV10-2	TGCGCCAGCAGTTTTCAGGGGGGTGGCGGGGAGCTGTTTTTT	CASSFQGGGGELFF
TRBJ2-1	NA	TRBV6-5	TGTGCCAGCCGGCTAGCGTCCTACAATGAGCAGTTCTTC	CASRLASYNEQFF